Listed here are 28 T cell receptor beta chains from one sample, sequenced in a study of T cell responses to AZD1222 COVID-19 vaccine. TCRdb's table, derived via immunoSEQ multiplex PCR, lists solely in-frame clones and lacks some. Altogether 130,000 or so clones are present, about 86% being singletons, with the ten largest covering 9% to 15%. Sequencing was performed on peripheral blood, taken on day 0 of AZD1222 vaccination. The receptors stem from an adult in good health.

This clone showed up just a few times. The sample holds other DNA sequences that translate to the same CDR3. This chain uses TRBV7-2 with TRBJ1-5, with D possibly TRBD1 on 6 matching bases. This CDR3 spans 13 amino acids. V shed 1 base and J shed 5 bases, with 6 bases lying between them. Looked up from germline, CDR1 is SGHTA and CDR2 is FQGNSA. The CDR3 protein is CASSLGQDQPQHF. CDR3 coding DNA: TGTGCCAGCAGCTTAGGACAGGATCAGCCCCAGCATTTT.

This chain joins TRBV5-5 and TRBJ1-2; D is unclear. The germline gives CDR1 SGHKS, CDR2 YYEKEE (reference sequence). The CDR3 has 14 residues. V lost 2 bases and J 8 bases, leaving 16 bases between the germline ends. The DNA of the CDR3 is TGTGCCAGCAGCTTATTATCGTCGGTTGAGGGCTACACCTTC. It specifies CASSLLSSVEGYTF.

The rearrangement links TRBV5-1 to TRBJ2-1; a weak D match, TRBD2 (6 bases). The V end lost 0 bases, the J end lost 3 bases, and 10 bases lay between the germline ends. The CDR3 has 15 amino acids. Germline lookup yields CDR1 SGHRS and CDR2 YFSETQ. Here the CDR3 DNA reads TGCGCCAGCAGCTTGGGCGGGACGGACTACAATGAGCAGTTCTTC. Translation gives CASSLGGTDYNEQFF.

Comments on this clone: One junction end does not reproduce the germline sequence, and a read error may be involved. This sequence joins TRBV10-3 and TRBJ1-2; the match to TRBD1 covers 7 bases. The CDR3 is made up of 11 amino acids. Germline loops: CDR1 ENHRY, CDR2 SYGVKD. The CDR3 DNA is TGTGCCGTCAGACAGGGATATGGCTACACCTTC. Its translation is CAVRQGYGYTF.

V and J are TRBV19 and TRBJ1-3, with no clear D. This CDR3 is 13 amino acids long. The germline gives CDR1 LNHDA, CDR2 SQIVND (reference sequence). Between the trimmed V and J ends, which lost 6 bases and 0 bases, there was a span of 6 bases. This chain's CDR3 is CASRPFSGNTIYF. The CDR3 DNA is TGTGCCAGTAGGCCCTTCTCTGGAAACACCATATATTTT.

This chain connects TRBV28 to TRBJ1-2; D remains ambiguous. V lost 7 bases and J 4 bases, leaving 13 bases between the germline ends. The V gene's germline CDR1 is MDHEN and CDR2 SYDVKM. CDR3 length equals 13 residues. The CDR3 DNA sequence: TGTGCCAGCAATATCCGCCCTGTCTATGGCTACACCTTC. Its translation is CASNIRPVYGYTF.

The V call is TRBV2, the J call TRBJ2-3; possible D gene TRBD1, 5 bases. Germline CDR1 SNHLY, CDR2 FYNNEI. The CDR3 runs to 15 residues. V was cut by 1 base and J by 1 base, with 9 bases left in between. CDR3 coding DNA: TGTGCCAGCAGTGAAGGGCAGGGCCGCACAGATACGCAGTATTTT. Its translation: CASSEGQGRTDTQYF.

This clone has just one count. The genes are TRBV6-6 and TRBJ1-1; D uncertain. From germline, CDR1 is MNHNY and CDR2 SVGAGI (reference sequence). The CDR3 totals 13 residues. V lost 5 bases and J 0 bases, leaving 7 bases between the germline ends. CDR3 DNA: TGTGCCAGCAGTGAGGAGATGAACACTGAAGCTTTCTTT. It encodes CASSEEMNTEAFF.

V usage is TRBV24-1 and J usage is TRBJ1-5; D remains unclear. In germline, CDR1 is KGHDR, CDR2 SFDVKD. The CDR3 contains 14 residues. The germline V and J ends were trimmed by 6 bases and 3 bases, with 11 bases remaining between them. CDR3 region: CATSRRENNQPQHF. In nucleotides, the CDR3 is TGTGCCACCAGTCGCCGGGAGAACAATCAGCCCCAGCATTTT.

The chain has TRBV20-1 and TRBJ1-2; D not certain. This CDR3 is 8 amino acids long. Germline V gene data show CDR1 as DFQATT and CDR2 as SNEGSKA (reference sequence). DNA for the CDR3: TGCAGGACCTATGGCTACACCTTC. Translating it yields CRTYGYTF.

This chain joins TRBV6-5 and TRBJ1-1; possible D gene TRBD1, 5 bases. The ends were cut back, 5 bases at V and 1 base at J, with 8 bases in the middle. This CDR3 spans 13 amino acids. The germline CDR1 and CDR2 sequences are MNHEY and SVGAGI. This chain's CDR3 is CASSIQGNTEAFF. CDR3 nucleotide sequence: TGTGCCAGCAGTATTCAGGGGAACACTGAAGCTTTCTTT.

The rearrangement links TRBV19 to TRBJ2-2, with a possible D match to TRBD2 (5 bases). This CDR3 comprises 14 residues. The ends were cut back, 3 bases at V and 7 bases at J, with 12 bases in the middle. In germline, CDR1 is LNHDA, CDR2 SQIVND (reference sequence). CDR3 loop: CASSIGLASGELFF. The DNA for the CDR3 is TGTGCCAGTAGTATCGGCCTAGCCAGCGGGGAGCTGTTTTTT. The variable domain in full, completed from reference TRBV19 and TRBJ2-2, reads DGGITQSPKYLFRKEGQNVTLSCEQNLNHDAMYWYRQDPGQGLRLIYYSQIVNDFQKGDIAEGYSVSREKKESFPLTVTSAQKNPTAFYLCASSIGLASGELFFGEGSRLTVL.

V gene TRBV4-3 combines with J gene TRBJ1-3; the D is unclear. V lost 1 base to trimming and J lost 7 bases, with 17 bases between them. The germline CDR1 and CDR2 sequences are LGHNA and YSLEER. The CDR3 spans 16 residues. CDR3 DNA sequence: TGCGCCAGCAGCCAAGTCTCCTCCGGGCTCGGGAACACCATATATTTT. It encodes CASSQVSSGLGNTIYF.

This chain uses TRBV5-4 with TRBJ2-4; TRBD2 is a possible D gene (6 bases). The ends were cut back, 4 bases at V and 8 bases at J, with 10 bases in the middle. In germline, CDR1 is SGHNT, CDR2 YYREEE (reference sequence). CDR3 length: 12 amino acids. The CDR3: CASSRDSDIQYF. Here the CDR3 DNA reads TGTGCCAGCAGCCGGGACTCTGACATTCAGTACTTC. The full variable domain, rest sourced from reference TRBV5-4 and TRBJ2-4, is ETGVTQSPTHLIKTRGQQVTLRCSSQSGHNTVSWYQQALGQGPQFIFQYYREEENGRGNFPPRFSGLQFPNYSSELNVNALELDDSALYLCASSRDSDIQYFGAGTRLSVL.

The chain has TRBV2 and TRBJ1-3; D is possibly TRBD1 (5 bases). The CDR3 spans 13 residues. The germline gives CDR1 SNHLY, CDR2 FYNNEI. CDR3 sequence: CAKGGDSGNTIYF. CDR3 in DNA: TGTGCAAAAGGAGGGGACTCTGGAAACACCATATATTTT.

This chain links TRBV4-3 with TRBJ1-4, with D hard to call. Germline V gives CDR1 LGHNA, CDR2 YSLEER. This CDR3 contains 13 residues. V lost 1 base and J 7 bases, leaving 7 bases between the germline ends. The CDR3 DNA reads TGCGCCAGCAGCCAAGTGATGCGTGAAAAACTGTTTTTT. Protein sequence: CASSQVMREKLFF.

This clone was detected a few times. This chain joins TRBV18 and TRBJ2-7; 7 nucleotides agree with TRBD1. The CDR3 contains 15 residues. V dropped 5 bases and J dropped 0; count of bases not matched to a gene: 7. CDR1 and CDR2 from the germline V gene are KGHSH and LQKENI. The CDR3 reads CASSTEQGSSYEQYF. The DNA for the CDR3 is TGTGCCAGCTCAACCGAACAGGGGAGCTCCTACGAGCAGTACTTC.

The J gene is TRBJ2-4, the V gene TRBV5-3; a possible D gene is TRBD2 (6 bases). TRBV5-3 is given ORF status, its function remaining uncertain. This CDR3 is built from 17 residues. V shed 0 bases and J shed 2 bases, with 15 bases lying between them. CDR3 loop: CARSLGEFGRSKNIQYF. CDR3 bases: TGTGCCAGAAGCTTGGGTGAGTTCGGGAGATCCAAAAACATTCAGTACTTC.

The chain recombines TRBV6-5 with TRBJ1-6, with 7 bases matching TRBD1. Trimming at V came to 4 bases and at J to 9 bases, leaving 9 bases not matched to a gene. This CDR3 comprises 15 residues. Germline CDR1 MNHEY, CDR2 SVGAGI. The chain's CDR3 is CASSSRTGAGSPLHF. The DNA for the CDR3 is TGTGCCAGCAGTTCACGGACAGGAGCAGGTTCACCCCTCCACTTT.

This sequence joins TRBV19 and TRBJ2-2; possible D gene TRBD1, 8 bases. The CDR3 sequence is 16 residues long. V shed 6 bases and J shed 1 base, with 15 bases lying between them. Germline values: CDR1 LNHDA, CDR2 SQIVND (reference sequence). CDR3 residues: CASRQGDYWNTGELFF. In nucleotides, the CDR3 is TGTGCCAGTAGACAGGGGGACTACTGGAACACCGGGGAGCTGTTTTTT.

The V and J genes are TRBV7-2 and TRBJ1-1; a weak D match, TRBD1 (5 bases). The CDR3 is made up of 13 amino acids. Germline V gene data show CDR1 as SGHTA and CDR2 as FQGNSA. With 2 bases removed from V and 5 bases from J, the gap between germline ends came to 9 bases. The CDR3 DNA reads as TGTGCCAGCAGCTTACGCGGGGGGACTGAAGCTTTCTTT. As protein: CASSLRGGTEAFF.

The chain employs TRBV19 and TRBJ1-6; D remains unclear. The CDR3 consists of 13 residues. The ends were cut back, 9 bases at V and 9 bases at J, with 15 bases in the middle. Germline V lookup: CDR1 LNHDA, CDR2 SQIVND (reference sequence). The CDR3 loop reads CARRDEVGSPLHF. The CDR3 DNA reads as TGTGCCAGAAGAGACGAGGTAGGTTCACCCCTCCACTTT.

The chain is built from TRBV4-3 and TRBJ2-7; 8 positions match TRBD1. Trimming took 3 bases from V and 1 from J; bases not matched to a gene: 5. Germline assignment: CDR1 LGHNA and CDR2 YSLEER. CDR3 length: 15 residues. The CDR3 DNA reads TGCGCCAGCAGCCAGCAAAGGACAGGGTCCTACGAGCAGTACTTC. This codes for CASSQQRTGSYEQYF.

The chain recombines TRBV10-3 with TRBJ2-2, with 11 bases that match TRBD2. This CDR3 spans 16 amino acids. J was trimmed by 3 bases and V by 5 bases; bases with no gene match: 5. The germline gives CDR1 ENHRY, CDR2 SYGVKD. CDR3 loop: CAISSSGRVDTGELFF. CDR3 DNA: TGTGCCATCAGTAGTAGCGGGAGGGTCGACACCGGGGAGCTGTTTTTT.

V gene TRBV27 combines with J gene TRBJ1-5, with TRBD1 identical over 7 bases. The CDR3 is 14 residues long. V gave up 4 bases and J gave up 10 bases; unmatched junction bases: 10. Germline V gives CDR1 MNHEY, CDR2 SMNVEV (reference sequence). CDR3 residues: CASSYFGTASPQHF. Here the CDR3 DNA reads TGTGCCAGCAGTTACTTCGGGACAGCCTCTCCCCAGCATTTT.

V is TRBV7-2 and J is TRBJ2-7; possibly TRBD1 or TRBD2 for D (5 bases each). Germline loops: CDR1 SGHTA, CDR2 FQGNSA. CDR3 length: 15 residues. Trimming shortened V by 4 bases and J by 0 bases, and 13 bases separated the two germline ends. The CDR3 loop is CASSSQPGSSYEQYF. DNA of the CDR3: TGTGCCAGCAGCTCCCAACCAGGGAGCTCCTACGAGCAGTACTTC. Together with reference TRBV7-2 and TRBJ2-7, the CDR3 gives the full variable domain: GAGVSQSPSNKVTEKGKDVELRCDPISGHTALYWYRQSLGQGLEFLIYFQGNSAPDKSGLPSDRFSAERTGGSVSTLTIQRTQQEDSAVYLCASSSQPGSSYEQYFGPGTRLTVT.

The CDR3 sequence is CASNKEIGSYGYTF. Here the CDR3 DNA reads TGTGCCAGCAACAAAGAAATCGGATCTTATGGCTACACCTTC. The chain uses TRBV5-4 and TRBJ1-2; D uncertain. The CDR3 is 14 amino acids. V lost 6 bases, J lost 5 bases, and 17 bases lay in between. CDR1 SGHNT and CDR2 YYREEE come from the germline V gene (reference sequence).

The V gene is TRBV6-4, the J gene TRBJ1-2; D remains ambiguous. This CDR3 is 12 amino acids long. The V gene lost 5 bases and the J gene lost 8 bases, with 12 bases spanning the gap. Germline values: CDR1 MRHNA, CDR2 SNTAGT. In DNA form, the CDR3 reads TGTGCCAGCAGTATAGACCCCGACGGCTACACCTTC. Translating gives CASSIDPDGYTF.